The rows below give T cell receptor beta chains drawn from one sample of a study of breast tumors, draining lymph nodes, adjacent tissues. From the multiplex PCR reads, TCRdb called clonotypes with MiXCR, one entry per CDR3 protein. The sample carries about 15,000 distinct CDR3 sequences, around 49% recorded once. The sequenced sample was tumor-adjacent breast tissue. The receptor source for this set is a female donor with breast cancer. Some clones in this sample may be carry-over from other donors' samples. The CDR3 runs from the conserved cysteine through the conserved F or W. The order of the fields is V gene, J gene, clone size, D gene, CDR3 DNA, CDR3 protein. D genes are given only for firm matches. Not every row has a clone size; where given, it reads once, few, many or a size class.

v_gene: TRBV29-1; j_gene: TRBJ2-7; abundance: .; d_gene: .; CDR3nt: TGCAGCGTTGGTGAGGGGCGCTACGAGCAGTACTTC; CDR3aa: CSVGEGRYEQYF
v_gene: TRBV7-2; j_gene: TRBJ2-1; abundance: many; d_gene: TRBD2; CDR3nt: TGTGCCAGCAGCTCCTGGCGGGGGGCTGGCAATGAGCAGTTCTTC; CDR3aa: CASSSWRGAGNEQFF
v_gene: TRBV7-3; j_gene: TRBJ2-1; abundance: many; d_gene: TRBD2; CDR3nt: TGTGCCAGCAGCATTGTAGCGGGGAAGTACAATGAGCAGTTCTTC; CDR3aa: CASSIVAGKYNEQFF
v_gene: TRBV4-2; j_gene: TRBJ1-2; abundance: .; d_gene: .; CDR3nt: TGTGCCAGCAGCCAAGATGGATATGGCTACACCTTC; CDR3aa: CASSQDGYGYTF
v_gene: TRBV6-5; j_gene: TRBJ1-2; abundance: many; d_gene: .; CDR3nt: TGTGCCAGCAGTATTGACAGTTTCTATGGCTACACCTTC; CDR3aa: CASSIDSFYGYTF
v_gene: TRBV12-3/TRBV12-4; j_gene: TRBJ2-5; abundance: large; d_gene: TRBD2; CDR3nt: TGTGCCAGCAGCTCTAGCGGGAGGGAAGCCCAGTACTTC; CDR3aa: CASSSSGREAQYF
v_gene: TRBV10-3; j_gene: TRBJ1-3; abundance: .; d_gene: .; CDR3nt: TGTGCCATCAGGAGGAAAACTGGAAACACCATATATTTT; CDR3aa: CAIRRKTGNTIYF
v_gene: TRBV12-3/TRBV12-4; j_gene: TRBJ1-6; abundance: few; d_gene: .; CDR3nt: TGTGCCAGCAGTTTGGGGTACTCCTATAATTCACCCCTCCACTTT; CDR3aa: CASSLGYSYNSPLHF
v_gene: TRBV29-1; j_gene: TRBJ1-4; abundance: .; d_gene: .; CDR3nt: TGCAGCGTTGGCATAATGAGGGGCAGACTAGCGGGGGGTGAAAAACTGTTTTTT; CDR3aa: CSVGIMRGRLAGGEKLFF
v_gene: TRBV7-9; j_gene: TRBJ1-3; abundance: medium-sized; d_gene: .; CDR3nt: TGTGCCAGCAGCTTGGCGGGAATAAACACCATATATTTT; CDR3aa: CASSLAGINTIYF
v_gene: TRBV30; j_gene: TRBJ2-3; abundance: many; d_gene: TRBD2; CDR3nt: TGTGCCTGGAGTGGGGCGGGAGGCACAGATACGCAGTATTTT; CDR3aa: CAWSGAGGTDTQYF
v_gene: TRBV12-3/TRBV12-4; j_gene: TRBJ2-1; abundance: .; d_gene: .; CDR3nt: TGTGCCAGCAGTAATGGACGTAATGAGCAGTTCTTC; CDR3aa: CASSNGRNEQFF
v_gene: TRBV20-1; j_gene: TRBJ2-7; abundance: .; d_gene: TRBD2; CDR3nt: TGCAGTGCTAGTCTGCCGGGACTACGGGAAAGGGAGCAGTACTTC; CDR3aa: CSASLPGLREREQYF
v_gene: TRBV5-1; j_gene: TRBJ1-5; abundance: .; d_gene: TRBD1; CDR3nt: TGCGCCAGCAGCGACGGGACAGGGTTCAATCAGCCCCAGCATTTT; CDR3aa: CASSDGTGFNQPQHF
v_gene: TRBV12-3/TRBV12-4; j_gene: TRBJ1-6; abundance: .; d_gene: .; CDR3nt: TGTGCCAGCAGCTTACGATTGGGTACGGAGGGGTCTAATTCACCCCTCCACTTT; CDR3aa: CASSLRLGTEGSNSPLHF
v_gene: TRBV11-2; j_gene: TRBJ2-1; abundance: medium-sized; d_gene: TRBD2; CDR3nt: TGTGCCAGCAGCTTAATGGGTAGCGGGAGCGAGCAGTTCTTC; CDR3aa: CASSLMGSGSEQFF
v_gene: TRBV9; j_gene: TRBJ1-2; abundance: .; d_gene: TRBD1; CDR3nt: TGTGCCAGCAGCGTTGAGGGGGCGATTGGCTACACCTTC; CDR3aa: CASSVEGAIGYTF
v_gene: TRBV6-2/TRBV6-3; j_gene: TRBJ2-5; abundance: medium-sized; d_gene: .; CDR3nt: TGTGCCAGCAGAGGACTAGGGGGGATGGCCCAGTACTTC; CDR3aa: CASRGLGGMAQYF
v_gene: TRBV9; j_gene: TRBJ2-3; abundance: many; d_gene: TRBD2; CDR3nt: TGTGCCAGCAGCAAACGAGGGACTAGCGGTTTAACAGATACGCAGTATTTT; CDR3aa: CASSKRGTSGLTDTQYF
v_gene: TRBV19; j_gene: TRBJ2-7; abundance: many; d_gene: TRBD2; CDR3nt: TGTGCCAGTAGTATGAGAGGGCTAGCGGGAGATGAGCAGTACTTC; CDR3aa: CASSMRGLAGDEQYF
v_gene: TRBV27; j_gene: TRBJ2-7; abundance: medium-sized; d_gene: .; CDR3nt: TGTGCCAGCAGTTTTAAACGGGAGTGGTACGAGCAGTACTTC; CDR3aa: CASSFKREWYEQYF
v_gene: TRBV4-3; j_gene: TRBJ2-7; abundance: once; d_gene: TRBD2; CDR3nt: TGCGCCAGCAGCCACGAGACTAGCGGGAGGCCCCGCTCCTACGAGCAGTACTTC; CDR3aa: CASSHETSGRPRSYEQYF
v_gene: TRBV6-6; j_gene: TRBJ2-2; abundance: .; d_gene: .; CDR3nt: TGTGCCAGCAGCCGACTGGAGGTGAACACCGGGGAGCTGCTTTTT; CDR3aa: CASSRLEVNTGELLF
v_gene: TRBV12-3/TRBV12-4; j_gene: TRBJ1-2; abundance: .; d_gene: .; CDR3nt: TGTGCCAGCAGTTTAGACAGGGCTCCTAACTATGGCTACACCTTC; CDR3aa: CASSLDRAPNYGYTF
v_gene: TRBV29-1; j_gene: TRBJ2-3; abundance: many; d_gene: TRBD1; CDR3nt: TGCAGCGTTGGAGTACAGGGGGCGCAAGATACGCAGTATTTT; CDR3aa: CSVGVQGAQDTQYF
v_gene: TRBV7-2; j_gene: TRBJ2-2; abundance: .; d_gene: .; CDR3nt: TGTGCCAGCAGCCCGCAGCCGAACACCGGGGAGCTGCTTTTT; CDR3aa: CASSPQPNTGELLF
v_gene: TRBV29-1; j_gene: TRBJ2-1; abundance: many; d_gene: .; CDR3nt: TGCAGCGTTGCTCCCCGGTTAAGAAATGAGCAGTTCTTC; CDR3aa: CSVAPRLRNEQFF
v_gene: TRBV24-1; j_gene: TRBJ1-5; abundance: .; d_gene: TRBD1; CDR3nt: TGTGCCACCAGTGCCCGGGACAGTATAGGTCAGCCCCAGCATTTT; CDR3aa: CATSARDSIGQPQHF
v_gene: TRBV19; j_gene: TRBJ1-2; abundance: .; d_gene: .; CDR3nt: TGTGCCAGTAGTGGGGGGGGGACACGAGCTAACTATGGCTACACCTTC; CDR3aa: CASSGGGTRANYGYTF